What follows are 13 T cell receptor beta chains derived from one specimen sequenced in a study of spatial heterogeneity in lung cancer. Time point given: blood at routine non-recurrence follow-up after resection. Sequencing covered unsorted whole RNA taken from tumor, nontumor lung or frozen PBMC. Using its own MiXCR run on the 5' RACE reads, TCRdb lists one record per CDR3 protein. Altogether about 120,000 distinct CDR3 sequences are present, 10% to 15% being singletons, with the ten largest covering roughly 17%. Material: PBMCs, obtained at follow-up. All receptors come from a male donor with early-stage non-small cell lung cancer.

This chain connects TRBV2 to TRBJ2-2; D perhaps matches TRBD2 (5 bases). The CDR3 length is 14 residues. The germline V gene has CDR1 SNHLY and CDR2 FYNNEI. Trimming cost V 10 bases and J 2 bases, with 14 bases left between them. DNA of the CDR3: TGTGCCACTGCTTGGAGCGGCAACACCGGGGAGCTGTTTTTT. Its protein is CATAWSGNTGELFF.

This clonotype turned up a few times. The CDR3 loop is CASSYGGQMKQETQYF. The CDR3 bases are TGTGCCAGCAGTTACGGAGGACAGATGAAACAAGAGACCCAGTACTTC. The chain uses TRBV6-5 and TRBJ2-5, with a tentative D call TRBD1 (6 bases). Trimming took 2 bases from V and 2 from J, leaving 15 bases between them. Per the germline V gene, CDR1 is MNHEY and CDR2 is SVGAGI. The length of the CDR3 is 16 residues.

This clonotype was counted many times. J is TRBJ2-2 and V is TRBV12-3 or TRBV12-4; perhaps TRBD1 as D (5 bases). The CDR3 contains 14 residues. With 9 bases removed from V and 0 bases from J, the gap between germline ends came to 11 bases. The CDR3 DNA reads as TGTGCCAGTTCGACAGCCTCGAACACCGGGGAGCTGTTTTTT. Translated: CASSTASNTGELFF.

This clonotype was detected a few times. The chain joins TRBV25-1 to TRBJ2-1, with TRBD1 matching over 9 bases. J lost 3 bases, V lost 5 bases, and 5 bases had no gene match. The germline V gene has CDR1 MGHDK and CDR2 SYGVNS. The CDR3 length is 15 residues. In nucleotides, the CDR3 is TGTGCCAGCAGTACGGGACAGGGCCTCTACAATGAGCAGTTCTTC. This codes for CASSTGQGLYNEQFF.

This clonotype was detected ten times or more. This sequence joins TRBV5-1 and TRBJ2-1; 9 bases are shared with TRBD1. From germline, CDR1 is SGHRS and CDR2 YFSETQ. The CDR3 totals 15 residues. V was pared by 4 bases and J by 5 bases, with 7 bases of the junction left unmatched. The CDR3 DNA follows: TGCGCCAGCAGCCTAGGACAGGGGTCTAACAATGAGCAGTTCTTC. Translating gives CASSLGQGSNNEQFF.

This clonotype was seen only a few times. The chain employs TRBV7-9 and TRBJ1-6, with D unresolved. V dropped 1 base and J dropped 10 bases, with 14 bases sitting between them. This CDR3 contains 15 residues. In germline, CDR1 is SEHNR, CDR2 FQNEAQ (reference sequence). This CDR3 is CASSLVATSRSPLHF. CDR3 bases: TGTGCCAGCAGCTTAGTCGCGACGTCGAGATCACCCCTCCACTTT.

This clonotype has more than one count but fewer than ten. This chain links TRBV12-3 or TRBV12-4 with TRBJ2-6; maybe TRBD2 (6 bases). The CDR3 contains 16 residues. Trimming removed 3 bases at V and 3 bases at J, with 12 bases between. DNA of the CDR3: TGTGCCAGCAGTTTGCGGGGATCTGGTGGGGCCAACGTCCTGACTTTC. This translates into CASSLRGSGGANVLTF.

This clonotype was detected only a few times. The chain has TRBV11-2 and TRBJ2-7; D call uncertain. V was trimmed by 2 bases and J by 3 bases, leaving 8 bases between them. In germline, CDR1 is SGHAT, CDR2 FQNNGV. The CDR3 is 13 amino acids. The CDR3 DNA reads TGTGCCAGCAGCTTAAGTGGTCTCTACGAGCAGTACTTC. Its translation is CASSLSGLYEQYF.

This clonotype was seen repeatedly, ten times or more. V is TRBV20-1 and J is TRBJ1-2; a possible D gene is TRBD1 (5 bases). CDR1 DFQATT and CDR2 SNEGSKA come from the germline V gene (reference sequence). V lost 0 bases, J lost 7 bases, and 12 bases lay in between. The CDR3 totals 13 residues. CDR3 bases: TGCAGTGCTAGAGATCCAGGGTTCTCTGGCTACACCTTC. Its protein is CSARDPGFSGYTF.

This clonotype has ten or more counts. The chain uses TRBV20-1 and TRBJ1-5; maybe TRBD1 (5 bases). Trimming cost V 6 bases and J 3 bases, with 12 bases left between them. CDR1 DFQATT and CDR2 SNEGSKA come from the germline V gene (reference sequence). The CDR3 is made up of 13 amino acids. The CDR3 sequence: CSAYDSLNQPQHF. The CDR3 region has the DNA TGCAGTGCCTACGACAGCCTCAATCAGCCCCAGCATTTT.

This clonotype was observed many times. The chain recombines TRBV12-3 or TRBV12-4 with TRBJ1-5; D might be TRBD1 (6 bases). The length of the CDR3 is 14 residues. Deletions cut 1 base from V and 3 bases from J, with 7 bases between. Here the CDR3 DNA reads TGTGCCAGCAGTTTAGGGGGGCCCAATCAGCCCCAGCATTTT. Amino acids: CASSLGGPNQPQHF.

This clonotype was detected a few times. The chain is built from TRBV21-1 and TRBJ2-6. TRBV21-1 is labeled a pseudogene. The CDR3 is made up of 16 amino acids. CDR3 sequence reads: CASSKEDSSGANVLTF. CDR3 in DNA: TGTGCCAGCAGCAAAGAGGACAGCTCTGGGGCCAACGTCCTGACTTTC.

J is TRBJ2-3 and V is TRBV5-1; D unresolved. V lost 0 bases and J 2 bases, leaving 7 bases between the germline ends. This CDR3 region has 14 residues. Germline CDR1 reads SGHRS; CDR2 reads YFSETQ. The DNA for the CDR3 is TGCGCCAGCAGCTTGGGATCGAACACAGATACGCAGTATTTT. Its translation: CASSLGSNTDTQYF.